The subject of this entry is one T cell receptor (beta chain). Its binding antigen is unknown. There are no base qualities to consult, and no much larger clone falls within one base. At the junction V is shortened by 2 bases and J by 7 bases, with 21 bases in between. From cysteine to phenylalanine, the CDR3 is 16 amino acids long. Just the 48-base CDR3 DNA is kept, in frame starting at base 1. The germline V gene sets CDR1 to SGHRS and CDR2 to YFSETQ. This entry comes from a study of beta chain features in type 1 diabetes (dated 2018 in TCRdb). Regarding the study in general: Mean age, gender distribution, total cell number and subset yield did not differ between patients and healthy donors. A total of 100 million to 140 million sorted cells were examined across all samples, and the number of cells per subset was strongly correlated with RNA yield. The study compared TCRB repertoires of sorted circulating CD4+ T cell subsets between recently diagnosed type 1 diabetes patients and matched healthy donors. Regulatory and stem cell-like memory subsets were isolated from only 8 patients and about eight healthy donors, whereas naive and central memory subsets came from all 28 donors. Here is what the overall study found, with its caveats: PCR might favor shorter templates, but patient and control samples were amplified and corrected together, so any skew would affect both groups equally. The naive, central memory and regulatory TCRB repertoires appeared to resemble one another more closely among patients than among healthy donors. Only small numbers of individuals were included in the HLA sub-analyses, which left unresolved whether HLA type had any influence on TCRB rearrangement. In all four CD4+ subsets, TCRB CDR3 length was moderately but significantly shorter in type 1 diabetes patients. At VDJ recombination sites, type 1 diabetes patients had fewer insertions and more deleted nucleotides, which implies abnormalities in thymic rearrangement. Because cDNA rather than genomic DNA was sequenced, highly expressing activated cells could have been over-represented, although no difference in activation and CD3 levels was found between groups.

From each donor, a single peripheral blood sample of approximately 110 mL on average was drawn into heparinised tubes. A BD FACSAria II was used to sort naive, central memory, regulatory and stem cell-like memory CD4+ T cells with a panel that included CD45RO, CCR7, CD25, CD127, CD95 and CD27. All sorted populations exceeded 95% purity. PBMCs were isolated right away by Lymphoprep density gradient centrifugation and were stained directly, without culture. Samples were stained and sorted in pairs, with one healthy donor and one patient per experiment, so that batch effects were minimized. The High Capacity cDNA Reverse Transcription Kit was used to reverse transcribe all of the isolated RNA, meaning that expressed TCRB transcripts were what got sequenced. Deep immunoSEQ sequencing was applied to naive, central memory and regulatory T cell samples, giving an average of about 3.8 million total reads per sample. After sorted cells were lysed in RLT buffer, RNA was extracted with DNase-treated RNeasy Micro or Mini kits, with the choice depending on cell number. To prevent cross-contamination, each cell subset was processed individually, whereas patient and healthy donor samples were processed jointly. Using the immunoSEQ multiplex PCR, TCRB sequences were amplified from cDNA into 87-bp fragments spanning the CDR3 region. The amplicons were sequenced using the Illumina HiSeq platform. The published analysis was carried out like this. PCR bias was corrected computationally using synthetic template baselines, and reads within Hamming distance 2 were collapsed, with unmergeable singletons discarded. Reads were aligned to IMGT to assign V, D and J genes, CDR3 length, and insertions or deletions at six rearrangement sites. Within each subset, clonotype counts were normalized to the number of sorted cells before true diversity and Gini coefficients were calculated with the tcR R package. Repertoire sharing was quantified using the overlap coefficient calculated on TCRB nucleotide sequences. As a proxy for the pre-selection repertoire, out-of-frame TCRB sequences from naive cells were analyzed. TCRdb retrieved this table from immuneACCESS and kept in-frame rearrangements only. Not all clones are present; in checked studies, unresolved V genes account for under half, and no reason is known for the remainder. V and J calls and clone size come straight from that table; D and trimming were deduced from the DNA. The sample data list 200,000 to 250,000 clones, and more than 11% of these were observed just once. The ten largest make up approximately 0.02% of the sample.

The sequence came from a man in his thirties or forties with type 1 diabetes. The chain is made from TRBV5-1 and TRBJ1-1; TRBD1 is a weak D gene call, 6 bases matching. Specimen: naive CD4+ T cells from blood. In light of the paper, this sample's cell subset or site label describes: true naive CD4+ T cells. This receptor carries the CDR3 CASSFNRAGDGGEAFF. The nucleotide sequence reads TGCGCCAGCAGCTTTAATCGGGCAGGGGACGGAGGTGAAGCTTTCTTT.